This entry lists 18 T cell receptor beta chains sequenced from one sample in a study of OX40 agonist ivuxolimab in advanced cancers. The protocol was immunoSEQ multiplex PCR, while the TCRdb copy is restricted to in-frame clones and leaves out a portion. The data show about 110,000 clones, with 91% seen just once and 0.66% held by the top ten. The specimen comprised CD4+ or CD8+ T cells sorted from blood, sampled in a trial of the OX40 agonist ivuxolimab. The receptors here all came from an adult with an advanced solid tumor such as melanoma, head and neck, liver or kidney cancer.

CDR3 sequence reads: CASSATGITDTQYF. In DNA, the CDR3 is TGTGCCAGCAGCGCGACAGGGATCACAGATACGCAGTATTTT. V gene TRBV9 combines with J gene TRBJ2-3, with TRBD1 matching over 7 bases. The germline gives CDR1 SGDLS, CDR2 YYNGEE. V was clipped by 3 bases and J by 2 bases; unmatched bases: 3. This CDR3 is built from 14 residues.

This chain joins TRBV5-4 and TRBJ2-7; D not certain. The CDR3 loop spans 13 amino acids. Germline loops: CDR1 SGHNT, CDR2 YYREEE (reference sequence). The V gene lost 1 base and the J gene lost 4 bases, with 9 bases spanning the gap. In nucleotides, the CDR3 is TGTGCCAGCAGCTTGCGGAGTGGTTACGAGCAGTACTTC. Amino acids: CASSLRSGYEQYF.

CDR3 bases: TGTGCCTGGAGCAGGGGCCGAATGGCCTACGAGCAGTACTTC. Translated: CAWSRGRMAYEQYF. V gene TRBV30 combines with J gene TRBJ2-5; D perhaps matches TRBD1 (6 bases). The DNA matches TRBJ2-7 better at its end, which makes the J call doubtful. This CDR3 has 14 residues. CDR1 and CDR2 from the germline V gene are GTSNPN and SVGIG (reference sequence).

In this sample, this clone turned up once. The chain recombines TRBV11-2 with TRBJ2-5; D is possibly TRBD1 (6 bases). With 3 bases removed from V and 2 bases from J, the gap between germline ends came to 7 bases. Germline lookup yields CDR1 SGHAT and CDR2 FQNNGV. CDR3 length: 13 amino acids. The CDR3 nucleotides read TGTGCCAGCAGCTTTGGACAGCAAGAGACCCAGTACTTC. Protein sequence: CASSFGQQETQYF.

This sequence joins TRBV15 and TRBJ1-2, with D perhaps matching TRBD1 (6 bases). The CDR3 contains 17 residues. Trimming shortened V by 0 bases and J by 6 bases, and 20 bases separated the two germline ends. CDR1 and CDR2 (germline): LNHNV, YYDKDF (reference sequence). The CDR3 nucleotides read TGTGCCACCAGCAGAGATAATAGGGGGAGCTCCCGTGATGGCTACACCTTC. This codes for CATSRDNRGSSRDGYTF.

This clone occurred once. CDR3 sequence: CASSPGLESEQYF. CDR3 DNA sequence: TGTGCCAGCAGCCCAGGACTAGAGTCCGAGCAGTACTTC. The V and J genes are TRBV7-6 and TRBJ2-7; 7 nucleotides line up with TRBD2. The CDR3 is 13 residues long. V gave up 5 bases and J gave up 6 bases; unmatched junction bases: 7. Germline CDR1 is SGHVS and CDR2 is FNYEAQ.

The V call is TRBV6-1, the J call TRBJ2-1; 8 positions agree with TRBD2. The germline gives CDR1 MNHNS, CDR2 SASEGT. V was clipped by 6 bases and J by 4 bases; unmatched bases: 8. The CDR3 sequence is 15 residues long. The CDR3 here is CASRPPSGRYNEQFF. The CDR3 nucleotides read TGTGCCAGCAGGCCTCCTAGCGGGCGTTACAATGAGCAGTTCTTC.

This clone was seen once. The chain recombines TRBV4-2 with TRBJ2-1; D gene ambiguous. Germline V gene data show CDR1 as LGHNA and CDR2 as YNFKEQ. The CDR3 is made up of 14 amino acids. V lost 0 bases and J 10 bases, leaving 13 bases between the germline ends. CDR3 residues: CASSQDHGSVEQFF. DNA of the CDR3: TGTGCCAGCAGCCAAGATCATGGCTCCGTAGAGCAGTTCTTC.

This chain uses TRBV25-1 with TRBJ2-7; a weak D match, TRBD1 (6 bases). CDR1 MGHDK and CDR2 SYGVNS come from the germline V gene. The V end was cut by 7 bases, the J end by 2 bases, with 15 bases between. The CDR3 spans 14 residues. CDR3 DNA sequence: TGTGCCAGCATCACCGGGACACGACCCTACGAGCAGTACTTC. Translated, it gives CASITGTRPYEQYF.

The chain has TRBV2 and TRBJ1-5; TRBD1 agrees at 7 bases. This CDR3 is built from 15 residues. J gave up 4 bases and V 7 bases, and 10 bases lay outside the gene matches. The germline V gene has CDR1 SNHLY and CDR2 FYNNEI. CDR3 sequence (DNA): TGTGCCAGCAAAGAACAGGGGACGGATAATCAGCCCCAGCATTTT. Encoded protein: CASKEQGTDNQPQHF.

The chain uses TRBV19 and TRBJ1-1; possibly TRBD1 for D (6 bases). The CDR3 is 13 amino acids. Deletions cut 1 base from V and 6 bases from J, with 9 bases between. Germline assignment: CDR1 LNHDA and CDR2 SQIVND (reference sequence). The CDR3 DNA sequence: TGTGCCAGTAGTATAGGGGGGCGGGCTGAAGCTTTCTTT. Encoded protein: CASSIGGRAEAFF. The whole variable domain, remainder taken from reference TRBV19 and TRBJ1-1, is DGGITQSPKYLFRKEGQNVTLSCEQNLNHDAMYWYRQDPGQGLRLIYYSQIVNDFQKGDIAEGYSVSREKKESFPLTVTSAQKNPTAFYLCASSIGGRAEAFFGQGTRLTVV.

This rearrangement joins TRBV2 to TRBJ1-1, with 7 bases lining up with TRBD1. The CDR3 consists of 13 residues. The germline CDR1 and CDR2 sequences are SNHLY and FYNNEI. V trimming: 8 bases; J trimming: 3 bases; junction bases outside the gene matches: 6. This chain's CDR3 is CASARQGYTEAFF. The CDR3 region has the DNA TGTGCCAGCGCCAGACAGGGTTACACTGAAGCTTTCTTT.

This clone was counted a few times. V is TRBV6-6 and J is TRBJ1-5; a possible D gene is TRBD1 (6 bases). The CDR3 sequence is 14 residues long. V was shortened by 7 bases and J by 0 bases, with 10 bases between the two germline ends. Germline V gene lookup returns CDR1 MNHNY and CDR2 SVGAGI (reference sequence). In DNA, the CDR3 is TGTGCCAGCATACAGGGAAATAGCAATCAGCCCCAGCATTTT. Its translation: CASIQGNSNQPQHF.

This chain connects TRBV5-1 to TRBJ2-1; perhaps TRBD2 as D (6 bases). This CDR3 region has 14 residues. Trimming removed 4 bases at V and 4 bases at J, with 12 bases between. CDR1 is SGHRS, CDR2 YFSETQ, per germline. Here the CDR3 DNA reads TGCGCCAGCAGCCCGGGGGAGGAGTACAATGAGCAGTTCTTC. Amino acids: CASSPGEEYNEQFF.

This clone was recorded once. J is TRBJ1-3 and V is TRBV30; no firm D call. Germline assignment: CDR1 GTSNPN and CDR2 SVGIG (reference sequence). The CDR3 extends over 12 amino acids. Trimming removed 0 bases at V and 8 bases at J, with 8 bases between. The CDR3 region has the DNA TGTGCCTGGAGTGTACTCGAGGACACCATATATTTT. Residues: CAWSVLEDTIYF.

V is TRBV10-3 and J is TRBJ2-5, with 10 bases lining up with TRBD2. Germline values: CDR1 ENHRY, CDR2 SYGVKD. V shed 10 bases, J shed 2 bases, and the junction held 13 bases outside the gene matches. The CDR3 contains 16 residues. CDR3 DNA: TGTGCCAGCAGGGGGGCTAGCGGGGGACAACAAGAGACCCAGTACTTC. It specifies CASRGASGGQQETQYF.

The J gene is TRBJ2-2, the V gene TRBV2, with D hard to call. The CDR3 is 14 amino acids. Trimming took 6 bases from V and 1 from J, leaving 9 bases between them. Germline V gene lookup returns CDR1 SNHLY and CDR2 FYNNEI. The CDR3 nucleotides are TGTGCCAGCAGGGCAGACTGGAACACCGGGGAGCTGTTTTTT. It encodes CASRADWNTGELFF.

This sequence joins TRBV25-1 and TRBJ2-7; TRBD2 matches 12 bases. The CDR3 is 16 residues long. The germline gives CDR1 MGHDK, CDR2 SYGVNS. Trimming removed 0 bases from V and 7 bases from J; junction bases left unmatched: 7. CDR3 sequence: CASSEYSPSGRGEQYF. Written as DNA, the CDR3 is TGTGCCAGCAGTGAATATTCCCCTAGCGGGAGGGGGGAGCAGTACTTC.